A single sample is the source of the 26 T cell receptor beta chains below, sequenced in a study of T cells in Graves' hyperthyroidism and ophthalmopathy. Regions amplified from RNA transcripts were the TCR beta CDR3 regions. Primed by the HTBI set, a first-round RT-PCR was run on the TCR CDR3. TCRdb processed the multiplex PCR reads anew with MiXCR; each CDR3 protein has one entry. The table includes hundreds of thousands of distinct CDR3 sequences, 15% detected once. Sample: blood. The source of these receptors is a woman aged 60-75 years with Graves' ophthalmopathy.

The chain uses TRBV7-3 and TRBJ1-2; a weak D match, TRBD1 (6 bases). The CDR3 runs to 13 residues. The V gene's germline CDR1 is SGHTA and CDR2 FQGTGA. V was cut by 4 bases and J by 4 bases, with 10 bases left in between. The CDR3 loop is CASSSRGGYGYTF. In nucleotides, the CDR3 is TGTGCCAGCAGCTCCAGGGGTGGCTATGGCTACACCTTC. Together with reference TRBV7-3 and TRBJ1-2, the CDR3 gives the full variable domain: GAGVSQTPSNKVTEKGKYVELRCDPISGHTALYWYRQSLGQGPEFLIYFQGTGAADDSGLPNDRFFAVRPEGSVSTLKIQRTERGDSAVYLCASSSRGGYGYTFGSGTRLTVV.

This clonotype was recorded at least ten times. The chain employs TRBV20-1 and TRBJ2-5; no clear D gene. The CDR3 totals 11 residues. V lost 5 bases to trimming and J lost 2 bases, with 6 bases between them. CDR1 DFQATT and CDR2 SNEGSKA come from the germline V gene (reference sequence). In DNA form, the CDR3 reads TGCAGTGCTTATCGGCAAGAGACCCAGTACTTC. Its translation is CSAYRQETQYF.

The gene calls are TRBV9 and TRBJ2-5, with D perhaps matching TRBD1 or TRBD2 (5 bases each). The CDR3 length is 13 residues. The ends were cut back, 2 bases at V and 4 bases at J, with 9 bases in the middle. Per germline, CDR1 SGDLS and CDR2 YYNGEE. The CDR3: CASSVRDGETQYF. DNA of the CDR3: TGTGCCAGCAGCGTCCGGGACGGAGAGACCCAGTACTTC.

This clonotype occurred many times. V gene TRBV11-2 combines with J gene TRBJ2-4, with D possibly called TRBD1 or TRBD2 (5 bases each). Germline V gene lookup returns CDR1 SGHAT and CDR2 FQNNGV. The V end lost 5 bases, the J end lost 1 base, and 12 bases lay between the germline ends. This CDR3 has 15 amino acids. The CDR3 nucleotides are TGTGCCAGCAGCCTCGGGGCGCGGGCCAAAAACATTCAGTACTTC. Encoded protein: CASSLGARAKNIQYF.

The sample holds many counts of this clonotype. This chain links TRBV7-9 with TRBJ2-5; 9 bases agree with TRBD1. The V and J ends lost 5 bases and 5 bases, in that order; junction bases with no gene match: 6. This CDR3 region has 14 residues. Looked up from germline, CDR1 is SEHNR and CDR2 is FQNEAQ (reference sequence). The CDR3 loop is CASSDRGVRETQYF. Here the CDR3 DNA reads TGTGCCAGCAGCGACAGGGGGGTTCGCGAGACCCAGTACTTC.

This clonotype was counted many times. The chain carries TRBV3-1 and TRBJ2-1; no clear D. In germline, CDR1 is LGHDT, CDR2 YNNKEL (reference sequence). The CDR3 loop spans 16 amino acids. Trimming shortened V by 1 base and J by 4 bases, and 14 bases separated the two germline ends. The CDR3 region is CASSQAPDQTYNEQFF. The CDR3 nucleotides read TGTGCCAGCAGCCAAGCCCCGGACCAAACTTACAATGAGCAGTTCTTC.

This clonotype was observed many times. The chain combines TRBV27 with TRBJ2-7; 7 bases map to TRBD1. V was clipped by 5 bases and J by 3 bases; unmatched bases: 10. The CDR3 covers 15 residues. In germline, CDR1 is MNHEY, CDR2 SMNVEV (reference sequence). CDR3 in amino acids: CASSNQTGFRYEQYF. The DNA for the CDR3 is TGTGCCAGCAGTAACCAGACAGGGTTCCGCTACGAGCAGTACTTC.

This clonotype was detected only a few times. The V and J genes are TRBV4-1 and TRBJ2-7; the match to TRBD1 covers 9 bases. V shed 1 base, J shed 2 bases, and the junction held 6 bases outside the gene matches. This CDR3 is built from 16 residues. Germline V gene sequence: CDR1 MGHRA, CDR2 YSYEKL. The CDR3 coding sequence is TGCGCCAGCAGCCAAGTCTTCGGACAGGGGACCTACGAGCAGTACTTC. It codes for CASSQVFGQGTYEQYF.

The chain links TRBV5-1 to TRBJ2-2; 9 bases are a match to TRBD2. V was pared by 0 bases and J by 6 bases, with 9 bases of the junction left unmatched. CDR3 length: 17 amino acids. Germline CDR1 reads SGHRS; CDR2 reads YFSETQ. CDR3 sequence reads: CASSLVFVAGGPGELFF. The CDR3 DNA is TGCGCCAGCAGCTTGGTGTTTGTTGCGGGAGGGCCCGGGGAGCTGTTTTTT.

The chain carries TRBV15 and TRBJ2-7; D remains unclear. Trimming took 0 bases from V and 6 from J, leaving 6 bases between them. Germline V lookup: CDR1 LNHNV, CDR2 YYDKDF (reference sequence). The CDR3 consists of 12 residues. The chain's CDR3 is CATSRDISEQYF. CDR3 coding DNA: TGTGCCACCAGCAGAGATATATCCGAGCAGTACTTC.

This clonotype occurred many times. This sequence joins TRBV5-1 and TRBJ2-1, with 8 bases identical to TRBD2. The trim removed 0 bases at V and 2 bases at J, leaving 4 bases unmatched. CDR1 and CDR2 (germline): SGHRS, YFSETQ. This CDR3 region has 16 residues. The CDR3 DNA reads TGCGCCAGCAGCTTGGACCCCGGGAGGGCCTACAATGAGCAGTTCTTC. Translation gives CASSLDPGRAYNEQFF.

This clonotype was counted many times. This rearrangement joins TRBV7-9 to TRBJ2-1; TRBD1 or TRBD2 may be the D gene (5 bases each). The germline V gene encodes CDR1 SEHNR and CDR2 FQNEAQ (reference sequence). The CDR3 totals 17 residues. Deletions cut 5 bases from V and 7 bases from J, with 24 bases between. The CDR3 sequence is CASSPRGGGVSSNEQFF. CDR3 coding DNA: TGTGCCAGCAGCCCAAGGGGCGGAGGAGTTTCCTCGAATGAGCAGTTCTTC.

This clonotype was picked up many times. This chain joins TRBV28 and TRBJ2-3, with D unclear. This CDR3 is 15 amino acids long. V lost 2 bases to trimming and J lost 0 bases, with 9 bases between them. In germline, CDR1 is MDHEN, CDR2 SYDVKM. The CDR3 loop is CASSLIGESTDTQYF. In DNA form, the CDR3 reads TGTGCCAGCAGTTTAATCGGAGAAAGCACAGATACGCAGTATTTT. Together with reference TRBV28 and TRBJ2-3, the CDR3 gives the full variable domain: DVKVTQSSRYLVKRTGEKVFLECVQDMDHENMFWYRQDPGLGLRLIYFSYDVKMKEKGDIPEGYSVSREKKERFSLILESASTNQTSMYLCASSLIGESTDTQYFGPGTRLTVL.

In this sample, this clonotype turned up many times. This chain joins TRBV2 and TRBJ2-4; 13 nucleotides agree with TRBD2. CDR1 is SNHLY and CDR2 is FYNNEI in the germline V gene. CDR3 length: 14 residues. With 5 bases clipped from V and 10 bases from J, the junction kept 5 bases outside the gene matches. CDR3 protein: CASSFGTSGDIQYF. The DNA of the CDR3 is TGTGCCAGCAGTTTCGGGACTAGCGGGGATATTCAGTACTTC.

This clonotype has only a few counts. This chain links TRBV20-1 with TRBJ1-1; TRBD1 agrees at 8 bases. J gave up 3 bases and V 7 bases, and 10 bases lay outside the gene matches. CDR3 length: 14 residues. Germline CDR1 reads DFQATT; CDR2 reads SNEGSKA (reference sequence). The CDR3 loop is CSDRSQGVDTEAFF. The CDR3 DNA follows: TGCAGTGACCGATCACAGGGGGTCGACACTGAAGCTTTCTTT.

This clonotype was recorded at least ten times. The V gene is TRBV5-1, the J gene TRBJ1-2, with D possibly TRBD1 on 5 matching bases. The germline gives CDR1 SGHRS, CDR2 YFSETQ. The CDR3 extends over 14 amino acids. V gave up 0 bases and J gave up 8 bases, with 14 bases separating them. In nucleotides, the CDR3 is TGCGCCAGCAGCTTGGCCGATAACTGGGGCGGCTACACCTTC. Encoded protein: CASSLADNWGGYTF.

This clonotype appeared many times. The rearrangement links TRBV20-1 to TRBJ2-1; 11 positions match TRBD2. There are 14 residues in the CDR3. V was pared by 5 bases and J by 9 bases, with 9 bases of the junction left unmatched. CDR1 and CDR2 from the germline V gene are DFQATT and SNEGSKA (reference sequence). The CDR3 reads CSAFLAGGRGEQFF. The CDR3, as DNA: TGCAGTGCTTTCCTAGCGGGAGGTAGAGGTGAGCAGTTCTTC.

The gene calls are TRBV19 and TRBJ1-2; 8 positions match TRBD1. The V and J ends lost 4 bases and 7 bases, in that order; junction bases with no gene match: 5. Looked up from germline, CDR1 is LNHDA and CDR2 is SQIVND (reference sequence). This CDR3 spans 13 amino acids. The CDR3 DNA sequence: TGTGCCAGTAGTACGACAGGGGCAGGTGGCTACACCTTC. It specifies CASSTTGAGGYTF.

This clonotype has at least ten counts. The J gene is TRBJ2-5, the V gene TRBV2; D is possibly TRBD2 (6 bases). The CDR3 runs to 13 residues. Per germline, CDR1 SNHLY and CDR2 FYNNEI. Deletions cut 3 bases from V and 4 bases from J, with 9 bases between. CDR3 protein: CASSDQEGETQYF. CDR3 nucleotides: TGTGCCAGCAGTGATCAGGAGGGAGAGACCCAGTACTTC.

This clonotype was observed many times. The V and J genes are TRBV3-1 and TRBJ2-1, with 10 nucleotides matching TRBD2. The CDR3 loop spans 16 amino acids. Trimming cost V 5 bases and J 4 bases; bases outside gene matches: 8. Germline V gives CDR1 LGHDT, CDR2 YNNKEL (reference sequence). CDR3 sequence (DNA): TGTGCCAGCAGCTTTCGCACTAGCGGGATTTACAATGAGCAGTTCTTC. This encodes CASSFRTSGIYNEQFF.

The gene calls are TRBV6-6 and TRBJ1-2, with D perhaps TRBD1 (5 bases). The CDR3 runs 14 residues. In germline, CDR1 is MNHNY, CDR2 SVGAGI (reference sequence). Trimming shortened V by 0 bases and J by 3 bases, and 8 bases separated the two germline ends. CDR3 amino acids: CASSYSDTYYGYTF. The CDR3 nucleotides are TGTGCCAGCAGTTACTCGGACACTTACTATGGCTACACCTTC.

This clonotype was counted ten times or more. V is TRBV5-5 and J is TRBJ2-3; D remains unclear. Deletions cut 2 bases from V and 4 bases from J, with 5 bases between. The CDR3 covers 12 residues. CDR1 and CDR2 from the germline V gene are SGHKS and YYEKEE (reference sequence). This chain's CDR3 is CASSFYSDTQYF. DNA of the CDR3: TGTGCCAGCAGCTTTTATTCAGATACGCAGTATTTT.

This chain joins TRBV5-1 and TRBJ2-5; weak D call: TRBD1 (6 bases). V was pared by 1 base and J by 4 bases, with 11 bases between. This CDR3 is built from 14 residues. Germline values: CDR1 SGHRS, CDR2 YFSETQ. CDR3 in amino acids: CASSLTGIPETQYF. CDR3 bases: TGCGCCAGCAGCTTGACAGGGATACCAGAGACCCAGTACTTC.

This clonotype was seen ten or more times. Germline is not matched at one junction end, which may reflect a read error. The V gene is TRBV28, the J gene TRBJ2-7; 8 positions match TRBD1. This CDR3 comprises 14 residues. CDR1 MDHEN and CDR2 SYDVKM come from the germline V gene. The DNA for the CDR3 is TGTGCCAGCAATCCTCCGGGACAGGCCTACGGGCAGTACTTC. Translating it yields CASNPPGQAYGQYF.

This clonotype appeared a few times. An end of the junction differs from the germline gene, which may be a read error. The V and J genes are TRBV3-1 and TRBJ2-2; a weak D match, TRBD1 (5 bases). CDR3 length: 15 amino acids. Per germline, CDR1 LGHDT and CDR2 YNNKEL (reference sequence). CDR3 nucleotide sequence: TGTGCCAACAGCCCAGGGCCAGATCGAACCGGGGAGCTGTTTTTT. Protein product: CANSPGPDRTGELFF. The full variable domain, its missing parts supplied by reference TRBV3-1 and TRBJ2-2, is DTAVSQTPKYLVTQMGNDKSIKCEQNLGHDTMYWYKQDSKKFLKIMFSYNNKELIINETVPNRFSPKSPDKAHLNLHINSLELGDSAVYFCANSPGPDRTGELFFGEGSRLTVL.

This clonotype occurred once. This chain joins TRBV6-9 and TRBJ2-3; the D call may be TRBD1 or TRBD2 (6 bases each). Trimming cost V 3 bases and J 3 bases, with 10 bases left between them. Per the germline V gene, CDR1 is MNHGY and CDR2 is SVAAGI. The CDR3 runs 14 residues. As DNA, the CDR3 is TGTGCCAGCAGTTACCGGAGGGGGACAGATACGCAGTATTTT. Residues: CASSYRRGTDTQYF.